This paragraph covers one T cell receptor (beta chain) sequence. What it recognizes is unknown. The CDR3 totals 18 residues. The germline gives CDR1 SGHRS, CDR2 YFSETQ. With V trimmed by 0 bases and J by 4 bases, 12 bases remained unmatched. These data are taken from a study of T-cell reconstitution after alpha-beta-depleted transplantation in children. Study-wide results and caveats: The study reportedly traced alpha-beta T cells about two months after transplant to several hundred expanded graft clones. Some patients' high day-60 TCRbeta diversity was attributed to recipient cells surviving conditioning. At the one-year point after transplant, T-cell counts and TCRbeta diversity were found to come mostly from T cells that had been newly produced.

Preparation of the TCRbeta library was carried out with unique molecular identifiers. TCRdb called the PCR reads again in MiXCR, with one record for every CDR3 protein. Altogether more than 400,000 distinct CDR3 sequences are present, around two fifths being singletons, with the ten largest covering under 35%. Sequenced here: PBMCs, sampled before TCRalphabeta/CD19-depleted stem cell transplant. This receptor was obtained from a girl aged 2 to 10 with aplastic anemia, due to receive a stem cell transplant. The chain uses TRBV5-1 and TRBJ2-3; 9 bases map to TRBD2. CDR3 DNA sequence: TGCGCCAGCAGCTTGGGTATGATTAGCGGGAGACCTGCAGATACGCAGTATTTT. This gives the protein CASSLGMISGRPADTQYF.